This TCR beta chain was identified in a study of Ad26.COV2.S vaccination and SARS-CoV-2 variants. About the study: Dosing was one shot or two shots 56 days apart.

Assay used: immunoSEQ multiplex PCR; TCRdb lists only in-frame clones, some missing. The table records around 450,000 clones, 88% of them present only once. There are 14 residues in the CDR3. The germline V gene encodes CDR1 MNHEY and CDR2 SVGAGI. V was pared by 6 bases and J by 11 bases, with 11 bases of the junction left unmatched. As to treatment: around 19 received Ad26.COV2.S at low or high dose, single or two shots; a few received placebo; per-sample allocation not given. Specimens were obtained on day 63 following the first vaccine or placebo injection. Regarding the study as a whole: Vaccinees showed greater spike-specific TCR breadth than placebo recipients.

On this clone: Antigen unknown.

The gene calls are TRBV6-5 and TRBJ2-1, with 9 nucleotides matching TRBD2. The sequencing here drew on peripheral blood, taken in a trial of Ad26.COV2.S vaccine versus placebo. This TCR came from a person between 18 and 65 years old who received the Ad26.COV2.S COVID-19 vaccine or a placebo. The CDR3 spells CASRRGGAGRQQFF. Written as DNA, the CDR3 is TGTGCCAGCAGACGCGGGGGGGCTGGCAGGCAGCAGTTCTTC.